This TCR beta chain was sequenced for a study of vaccination effects on CD4 cells after COVID-19. Overall study: Median timing of post-vaccine samples was 72 days after the second dose. Study-level results: Cross-reactivity toward common cold coronaviruses was confined to only 1 of 255 vaccine-induced clones in healthy vaccinees.

Germline CDR1 is SGDLS and CDR2 is YYNGEE. V lost 4 bases and J lost 6, with 9 bases in between. CDR3 length: 12 residues. Investigators separated out CD4+ T cells once around nine days of culture had passed. Each participant was given two doses of one vaccine (BNT162b2 or mRNA-1273). Here immunoSEQ multiplex PCR was the method, and the copy in TCRdb shows in-frame clones only, minus some. Of approximately 74,000 clones in the sample, around 73% were seen once. Concerning this clone itself: What it recognizes is unknown.

V usage is TRBV9 and J usage is TRBJ2-3; D remains ambiguous. The source of this sequence is a human donor who received a COVID-19 vaccine. The sequencing here drew on CD4+ T cells from PBMCs cultured without peptide, taken after COVID-19 vaccination. CDR3 in DNA: TGTGCCAGCAGCCCATCAATGGATACGCAGTATTTT. Translating it yields CASSPSMDTQYF.